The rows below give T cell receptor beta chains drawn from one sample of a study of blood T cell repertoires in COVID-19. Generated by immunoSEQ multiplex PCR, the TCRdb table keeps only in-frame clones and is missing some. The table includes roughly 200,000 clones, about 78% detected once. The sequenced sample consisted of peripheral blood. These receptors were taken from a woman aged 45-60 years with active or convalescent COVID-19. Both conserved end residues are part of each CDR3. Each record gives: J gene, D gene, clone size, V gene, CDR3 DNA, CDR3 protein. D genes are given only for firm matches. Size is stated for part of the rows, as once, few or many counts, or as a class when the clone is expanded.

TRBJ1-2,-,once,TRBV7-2,TGTGCCAGCAGCCGTCCAACGGGGATAAACTATGGCTACACCTTC,CASSRPTGINYGYTF
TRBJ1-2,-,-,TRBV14,TGTGCCAGCAGCCCAGGAAAAGCTAACTATGGCTACACCTTC,CASSPGKANYGYTF
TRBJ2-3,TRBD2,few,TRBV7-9,TGTGCCAGCAGCTTAGGCGGCGGGAGTAGCACAGATACGCAGTATTTT,CASSLGGGSSTDTQYF
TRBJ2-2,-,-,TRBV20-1,TGCAGTGCTAGTGAGAGGGTAAACACCGGGGAGCTGTTTTTT,CSASERVNTGELFF
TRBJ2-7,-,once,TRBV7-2,TGTGCCAGCAGAAGTAACAGGGAAAGCTACGAGCAGTACTTC,CASRSNRESYEQYF
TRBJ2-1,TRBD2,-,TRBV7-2,TGTGCCAGCAGCTTGCGGCGGGAGAGTGAGCAGTTCTTC,CASSLRRESEQFF
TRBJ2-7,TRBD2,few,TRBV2,TGTGCCAGCGCGGCTAGCGGGAGACGCGAGCAGTACTTC,CASAASGRREQYF
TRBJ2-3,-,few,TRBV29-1,TGCAGCGTTGAAGCTAGCACAGATACGCAGTATTTT,CSVEASTDTQYF
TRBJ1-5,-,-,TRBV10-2,TGCGCCAGCAGTGATACAGGGCAGGGACAGCCCCAGCATTTT,CASSDTGQGQPQHF
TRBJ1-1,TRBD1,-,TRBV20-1,TGCAGTGCTAGTTCCAGGGGGCGCGCGAGATGGACTGAAGCTTTCTTT,CSASSRGRARWTEAFF
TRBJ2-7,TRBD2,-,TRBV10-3,TGTGCCATCAGTGAACTAGCGGGCCAAAGCTCCTACGAGCAGTACTTC,CAISELAGQSSYEQYF
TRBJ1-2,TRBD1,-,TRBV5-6,TGTGCCAGCAGCCGGACAGGGGGCATTTACTATGGCTACACCTTC,CASSRTGGIYYGYTF
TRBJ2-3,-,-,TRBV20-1,TGCAGTGCAACTAGAACAGATACGCAGTATTTT,CSATRTDTQYF
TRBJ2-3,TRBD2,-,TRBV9,TGTGCCAGCAGCGTAAGCGGGAGAGGTCCAGATACGCAGTATTTT,CASSVSGRGPDTQYF
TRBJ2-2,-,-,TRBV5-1,TGCGCCAGCAGCTTGGGGGGACAACCGGGCACCGGGGAGCTGTTTTTT,CASSLGGQPGTGELFF
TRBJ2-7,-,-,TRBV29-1,TGCAGCGTTGAGGGGGGTTTGTACGAGCAGTACTTC,CSVEGGLYEQYF
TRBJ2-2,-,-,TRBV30,TGTGCCTGGAGTCCGGTCGCCGGGGAGCTGTTTTTT,CAWSPVAGELFF
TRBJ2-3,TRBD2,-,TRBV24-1,TGTGCCACCAGTGGGGAAGATAGCGGGAGGGCCTTAGATACGCAGTATTTT,CATSGEDSGRALDTQYF
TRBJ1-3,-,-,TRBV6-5,TGTGCCAGCAGGGTGAGGACTGGGGGAAACACCATATATTTT,CASRVRTGGNTIYF
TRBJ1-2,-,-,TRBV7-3,TGTGCCAGCAGCTTACGCCCGGGAATCAACTATGGCTACACCTTC,CASSLRPGINYGYTF
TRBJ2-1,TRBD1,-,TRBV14,TGTGCCAGCAGCGCCGGGACAGGGTGGAATGAGCAGTTCTTC,CASSAGTGWNEQFF
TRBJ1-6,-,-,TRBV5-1,TGCGCCAGCAACGCCGACGGGTTAGTTTCACCCCTCCACTTT,CASNADGLVSPLHF
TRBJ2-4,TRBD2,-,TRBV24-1,TGTGCCACCAGTGACCTCCCCGGGGCTAGCGGGCCCGCCCCCACGAGAAACATTCAGTACTTC,CATSDLPGASGPAPTRNIQYF
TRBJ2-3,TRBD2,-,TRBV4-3,TGCGCCAGCAGCCCGGGACTAGCGGGGGGACTCACAGATACGCAGTATTTT,CASSPGLAGGLTDTQYF
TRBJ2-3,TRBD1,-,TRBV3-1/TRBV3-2,TGTGCCAGCAGCCAAGTACAGGGGGCGGATACGCAGTATTTT,CASSQVQGADTQYF
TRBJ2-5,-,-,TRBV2,TGTGCCAGCAGGGCGGGACCCCAAGAGACCCAGTACTTC,CASRAGPQETQYF
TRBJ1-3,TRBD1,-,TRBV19,TGTGCCAGTAGTATCACAGGGGGCGAAAACACCATATATTTT,CASSITGGENTIYF
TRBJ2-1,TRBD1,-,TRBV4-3,TGCGCCAGCAGCCAAGTCCAGGGGGCTAACGAGCAGTTCTTC,CASSQVQGANEQFF
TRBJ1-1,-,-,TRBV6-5,TGTGCCAGCAGTTACCAAGGGGTTCACACTGAAGCTTTCTTT,CASSYQGVHTEAFF
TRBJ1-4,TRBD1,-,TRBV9,TGTGCCAGCAGCGGGGGACAGGGCACGACTAATGAAAAACTGTTTTTT,CASSGGQGTTNEKLFF
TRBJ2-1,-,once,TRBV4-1,TGCGCCAGCAGCCAAGATCTATACAGCTACAATGAGCAGTTCTTC,CASSQDLYSYNEQFF
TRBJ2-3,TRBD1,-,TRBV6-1,TGTGCCAGCAGTGATGGGACAGGGGGCATGGATACGCAGTATTTT,CASSDGTGGMDTQYF
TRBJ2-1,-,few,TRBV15,TGTGCCACCAGCAGAGACCCTAACAATGAGCAGTTCTTC,CATSRDPNNEQFF
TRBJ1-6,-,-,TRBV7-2,TGTGCCAGCAGCTCCAGAGCGGGGGGGCAGCTCGGTTCACCCCTCCACTTT,CASSSRAGGQLGSPLHF
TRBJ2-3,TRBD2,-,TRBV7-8,TGTGCCAGCAGCTTAGATACTAGCGGCGACACAGATACGCAGTATTTT,CASSLDTSGDTDTQYF
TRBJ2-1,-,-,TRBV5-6,TGTGCCAGCAGCCCAACTGGGGGCGACAATGAGCAGTTCTTC,CASSPTGGDNEQFF
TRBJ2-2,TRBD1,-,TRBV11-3,TGTGCCAGCAGCTTAGGAGGGGGCGCGAACACCGGGGAGCTGTTTTTT,CASSLGGGANTGELFF
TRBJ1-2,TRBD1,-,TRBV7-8,TGTGCCAGCAGCTTTGGGGCAGGGGGCGACTATGGCTACACCTTC,CASSFGAGGDYGYTF
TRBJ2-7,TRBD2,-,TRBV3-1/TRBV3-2,TGTGCCAGCAGCCATACAGCGGGAGTCCACGAGCAGTACTTC,CASSHTAGVHEQYF
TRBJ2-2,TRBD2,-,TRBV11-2,TGTGCCAGCAGCTTAGTCCGCGGGGGGGCCACCGGGGAGCTGTTTTTT,CASSLVRGGATGELFF
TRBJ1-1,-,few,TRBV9,TGTGCCAGCAGCCCCGGGGGGCGGGGATTAAACACTGAAGCTTTCTTT,CASSPGGRGLNTEAFF
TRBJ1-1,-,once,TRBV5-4,TGTGCCAGCAGCACCGGACAGAAAAACACTGAAGCTTTCTTT,CASSTGQKNTEAFF
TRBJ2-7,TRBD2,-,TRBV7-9,TGTGCCAGCAGCCAGGGACTAGCGGGGTACTCCTACGAGCAGTACTTC,CASSQGLAGYSYEQYF
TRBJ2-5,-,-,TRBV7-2,TGTGCCAGCAGCCCAACTAGGATAGCGATGGGGCAAGAGACCCAGTACTTC,CASSPTRIAMGQETQYF
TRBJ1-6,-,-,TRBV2,TGTGCCAGCAGTGACCTGATAAGCGTTTCACCCCTCCACTTT,CASSDLISVSPLHF
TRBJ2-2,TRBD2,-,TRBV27,TGTGCCAGCAGTCCGCGCGGACGGGGGGGGGACACCGGGGAGCTGTTTTTT,CASSPRGRGGDTGELFF